This TCR beta chain derives from a study of T cell repertoires in cytomegalovirus infection. Points from the study as a whole: There were HLA-C-restricted CMV-specific TCR beta clonotypes dominating the ex vivo response. Cumulative frequency (of public TCR beta family members) identified carriers of CMV plus the relevant HLA.

The CDR3 totals 17 residues. Germline V gives CDR1 DFQATT, CDR2 SNEGSKA (reference sequence). V lost 1 base and J lost 2, with 18 bases in between. Via MiXCR, TCRdb re-called the reads, giving one row per CDR3 protein. Of 300,000 to 400,000 distinct CDR3 sequences detected, around a tenth appear once; the ten largest clones hold 3.5% to 4.5%. Worth noting for this clonotype: The antigen is unknown.

This sequence was found in a human donor in good health (CMV status not recorded). Some clones in this sample may be carry-over from other donors' samples. Sequenced sample: PBMCs. The V call is TRBV20-1, the J call TRBJ2-1; possibly TRBD1 for D (5 bases). The CDR3 spells CSARVLSGQGTYNEQFF. The DNA for the CDR3 is TGCAGTGCTAGAGTATTGTCCGGGCAGGGCACCTACAATGAGCAGTTCTTC.